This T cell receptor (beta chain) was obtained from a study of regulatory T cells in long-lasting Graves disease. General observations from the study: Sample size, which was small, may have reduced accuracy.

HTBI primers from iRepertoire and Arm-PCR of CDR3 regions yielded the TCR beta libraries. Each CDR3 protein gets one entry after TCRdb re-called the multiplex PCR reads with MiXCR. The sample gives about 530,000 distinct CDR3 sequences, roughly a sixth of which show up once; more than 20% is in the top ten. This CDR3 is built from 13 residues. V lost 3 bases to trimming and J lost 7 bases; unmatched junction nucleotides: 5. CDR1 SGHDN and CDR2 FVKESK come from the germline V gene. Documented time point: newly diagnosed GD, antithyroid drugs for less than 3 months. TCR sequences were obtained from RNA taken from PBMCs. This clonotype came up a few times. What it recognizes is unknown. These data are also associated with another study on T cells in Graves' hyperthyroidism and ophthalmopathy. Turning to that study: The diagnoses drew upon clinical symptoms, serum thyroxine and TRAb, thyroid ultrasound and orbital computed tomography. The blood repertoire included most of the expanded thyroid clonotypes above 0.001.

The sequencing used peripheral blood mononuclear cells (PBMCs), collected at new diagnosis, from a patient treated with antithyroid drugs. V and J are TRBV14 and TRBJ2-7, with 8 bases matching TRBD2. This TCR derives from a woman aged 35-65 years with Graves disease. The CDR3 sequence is CASSHGRGEEQYF. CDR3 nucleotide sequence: TGTGCCAGCAGCCACGGGCGGGGGGAGGAGCAGTACTTC.